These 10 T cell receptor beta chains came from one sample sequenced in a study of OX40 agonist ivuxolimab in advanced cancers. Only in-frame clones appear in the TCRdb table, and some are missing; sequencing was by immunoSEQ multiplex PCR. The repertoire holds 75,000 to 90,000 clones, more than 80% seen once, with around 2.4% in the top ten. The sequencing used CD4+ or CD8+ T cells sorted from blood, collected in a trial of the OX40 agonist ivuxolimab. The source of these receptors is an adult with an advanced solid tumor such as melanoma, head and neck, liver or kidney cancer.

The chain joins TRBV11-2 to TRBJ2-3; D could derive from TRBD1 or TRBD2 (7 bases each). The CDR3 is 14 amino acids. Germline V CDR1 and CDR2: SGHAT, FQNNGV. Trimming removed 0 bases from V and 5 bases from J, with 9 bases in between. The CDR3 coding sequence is TGTGCCAGCAGCTTAGACAGGGGGGGAGATACGCAGTATTTT. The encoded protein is CASSLDRGGDTQYF.

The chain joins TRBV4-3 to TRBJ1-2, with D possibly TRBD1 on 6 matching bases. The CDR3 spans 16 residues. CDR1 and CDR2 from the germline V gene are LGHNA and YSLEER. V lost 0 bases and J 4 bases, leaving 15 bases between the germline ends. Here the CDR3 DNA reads TGCGCCAGCAGCCAAGATACGCGGGGGGGCTCCTATGGCTACACCTTC. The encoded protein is CASSQDTRGGSYGYTF.

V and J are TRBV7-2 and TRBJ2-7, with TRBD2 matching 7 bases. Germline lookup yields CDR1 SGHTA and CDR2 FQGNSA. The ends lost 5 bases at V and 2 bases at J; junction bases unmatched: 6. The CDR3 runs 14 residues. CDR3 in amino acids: CASSAGTMTYEQYF. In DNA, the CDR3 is TGTGCCAGCAGCGCCGGGACTATGACCTACGAGCAGTACTTC.

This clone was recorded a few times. CDR3 sequence reads: CASTSGSPLHF. The CDR3 coding sequence is TGTGCCAGCACCTCTGGCTCACCCCTCCACTTT. The rearrangement uses TRBV7-9 and TRBJ1-6; D is ambiguous. The germline gives CDR1 SEHNR, CDR2 FQNEAQ (reference sequence). This CDR3 has 11 residues. Trimming removed 7 bases from V and 10 bases from J, with 8 bases in between.

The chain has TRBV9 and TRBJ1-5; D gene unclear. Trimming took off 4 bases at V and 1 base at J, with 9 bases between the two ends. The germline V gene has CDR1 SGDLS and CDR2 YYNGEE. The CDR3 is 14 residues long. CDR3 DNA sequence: TGTGCCAGCAGCACCGGACCGAGCAATCAGCCCCAGCATTTT. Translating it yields CASSTGPSNQPQHF.

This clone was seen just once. CDR3 sequence: CASSLIGENYGYTF. Written as DNA, the CDR3 is TGTGCCAGCAGTTTAATAGGGGAGAACTATGGCTACACCTTC. The rearrangement joins TRBV28 to TRBJ1-2; tentative D call: TRBD1 (5 bases). V was cut by 2 bases and J by 2 bases, with 9 bases left in between. CDR1 is MDHEN and CDR2 is SYDVKM in the germline V gene. The CDR3 runs to 14 residues.

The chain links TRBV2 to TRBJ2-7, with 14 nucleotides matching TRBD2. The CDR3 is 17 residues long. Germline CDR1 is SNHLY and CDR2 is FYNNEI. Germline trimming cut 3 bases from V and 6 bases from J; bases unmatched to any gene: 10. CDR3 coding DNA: TGTGCCAGCAGTGATATCTTGGGACTAGCGGGGGCCCGCGAGCAGTACTTC. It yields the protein CASSDILGLAGAREQYF.

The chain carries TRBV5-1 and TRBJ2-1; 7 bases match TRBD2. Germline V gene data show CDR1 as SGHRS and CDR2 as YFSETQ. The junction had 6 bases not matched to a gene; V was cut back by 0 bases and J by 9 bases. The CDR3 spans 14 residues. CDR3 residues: CASSLAAGVGEQFF. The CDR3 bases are TGCGCCAGCAGCTTGGCCGCGGGGGTCGGTGAGCAGTTCTTC.

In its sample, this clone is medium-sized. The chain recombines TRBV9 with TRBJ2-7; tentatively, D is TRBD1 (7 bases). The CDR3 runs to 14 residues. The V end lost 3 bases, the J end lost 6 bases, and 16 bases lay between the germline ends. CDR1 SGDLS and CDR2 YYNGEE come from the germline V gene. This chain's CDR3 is CASSAITQGGEQYF. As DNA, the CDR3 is TGTGCCAGCAGCGCTATAACTCAGGGGGGCGAGCAGTACTTC. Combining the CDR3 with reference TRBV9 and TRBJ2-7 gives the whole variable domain DSGVTQTPKHLITATGQRVTLRCSPRSGDLSVYWYQQSLDQGLQFLIQYYNGEERAKGNILERFSAQQFPDLHSELNLSSLELGDSALYFCASSAITQGGEQYFGPGTRLTVT.

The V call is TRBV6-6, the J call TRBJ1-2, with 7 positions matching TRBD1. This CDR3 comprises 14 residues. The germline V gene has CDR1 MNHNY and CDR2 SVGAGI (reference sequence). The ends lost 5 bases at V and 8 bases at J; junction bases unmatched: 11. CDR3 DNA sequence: TGTGCCAGCAGTCCAAAGGGGGCCTGGGGAGGCTACACCTTC. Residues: CASSPKGAWGGYTF.